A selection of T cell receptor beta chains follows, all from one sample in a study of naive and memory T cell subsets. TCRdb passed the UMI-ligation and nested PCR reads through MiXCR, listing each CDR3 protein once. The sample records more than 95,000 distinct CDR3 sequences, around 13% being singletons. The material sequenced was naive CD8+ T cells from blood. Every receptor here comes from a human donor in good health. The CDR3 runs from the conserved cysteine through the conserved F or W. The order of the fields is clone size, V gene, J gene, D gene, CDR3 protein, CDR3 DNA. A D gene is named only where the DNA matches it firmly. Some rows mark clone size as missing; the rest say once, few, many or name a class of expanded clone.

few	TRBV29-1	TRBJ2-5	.	CSVANNYEETQYF	TGCAGCGTCGCGAACAACTACGAAGAGACCCAGTACTTC
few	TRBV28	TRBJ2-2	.	CASSFGRGPYTGELFF	TGTGCCAGCAGTTTCGGGCGGGGGCCCTACACCGGGGAGCTGTTTTTT
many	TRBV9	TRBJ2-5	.	CASSADSGQETQYF	TGTGCCAGCAGCGCAGACTCCGGACAAGAGACCCAGTACTTC
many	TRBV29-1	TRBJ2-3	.	CSVDHGRADTQYF	TGCAGCGTTGATCACGGGAGAGCAGATACGCAGTATTTT
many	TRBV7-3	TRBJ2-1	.	CASSLSGDTRSSEQFF	TGTGCCAGCAGCTTATCCGGGGACACAAGGAGTAGTGAGCAGTTCTTC
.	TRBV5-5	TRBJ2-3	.	CASSLPGPDTQYF	TGTGCCAGCAGCTTACCCGGGCCAGATACGCAGTATTTT
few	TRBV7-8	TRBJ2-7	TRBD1	CASSRSQGYEQYF	TGTGCCAGCAGCCGCTCACAGGGGTATGAGCAGTACTTC
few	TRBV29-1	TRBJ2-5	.	CSVGTALIETQYF	TGCAGCGTTGGAACAGCGTTGATAGAGACCCAGTACTTC
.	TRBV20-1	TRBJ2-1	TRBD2	CSAPGLAGGLNNEQFF	TGCAGTGCTCCCGGACTAGCGGGGGGCCTTAACAATGAGCAGTTCTTC
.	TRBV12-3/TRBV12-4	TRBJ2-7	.	CASSLTPGLGEQYF	TGTGCCAGCAGTTTAACGCCAGGGCTGGGCGAGCAGTACTTC
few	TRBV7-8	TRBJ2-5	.	CASSLAERVSETQYF	TGTGCCAGCAGCTTGGCCGAGAGGGTTTCGGAGACCCAGTACTTC
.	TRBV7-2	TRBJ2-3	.	CASSLAGGKDTQYF	TGTGCCAGCAGCTTAGCGGGGGGTAAAGATACGCAGTATTTT
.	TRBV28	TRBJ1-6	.	CASSFHQVISYNSPLHF	TGTGCCAGCAGTTTTCACCAGGTCATCTCCTATAATTCACCCCTCCACTTT
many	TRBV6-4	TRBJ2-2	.	CASSDSLGSHGELFF	TGTGCCAGCAGTGACTCGTTGGGGTCCCACGGGGAGCTGTTTTTT
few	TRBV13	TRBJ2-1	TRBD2	CASSLGTSGTNEQFF	TGTGCCAGCAGCCTGGGGACTAGCGGGACCAATGAGCAGTTCTTC
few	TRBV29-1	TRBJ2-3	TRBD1	CSVDPLGQGVADTQYF	TGCAGCGTTGACCCTTTGGGACAGGGCGTGGCAGATACGCAGTATTTT
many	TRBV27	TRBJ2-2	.	CASSLGRVNTGELFF	TGTGCCAGCAGTTTAGGCCGTGTAAACACCGGGGAGCTGTTTTTT
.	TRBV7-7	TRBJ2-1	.	CASSLGDDSYNEQFF	TGTGCTAGCAGCTTGGGGGACGACTCCTACAATGAGCAGTTCTTC
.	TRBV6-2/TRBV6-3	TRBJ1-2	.	CASSYPPRALGYGYTF	TGTGCCAGCAGTTACCCACCCCGGGCATTGGGGTATGGCTACACCTTC
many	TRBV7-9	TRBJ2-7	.	CASSLAGTYEQYF	TGTGCCAGCAGCTTAGCAGGAACCTACGAGCAGTACTTC
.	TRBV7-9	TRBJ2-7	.	CASSLVSARSSYEQYF	TGTGCCAGCAGCTTAGTTAGCGCAAGGAGCTCCTACGAGCAGTACTTC
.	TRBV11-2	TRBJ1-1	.	CASSLDQGYMNTEAFF	TGTGCCAGCAGCTTAGATCAGGGATACATGAACACTGAAGCTTTCTTT
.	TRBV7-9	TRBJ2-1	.	CASSLGGLSNEQFF	TGTGCCAGCAGCTTAGGGGGATTAAGCAATGAGCAGTTCTTC
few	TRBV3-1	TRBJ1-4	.	CASSQILTVEKLFF	TGTGCCAGCAGCCAAATTTTGACAGTTGAAAAACTGTTTTTT
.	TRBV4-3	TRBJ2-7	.	CASSQERVGAVVSYEQYF	TGCGCCAGCAGCCAAGAGCGTGTTGGTGCGGTAGTCTCCTACGAGCAGTACTTC
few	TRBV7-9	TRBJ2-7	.	CASSPSMYVGEQYF	TGTGCCAGCAGCCCGAGTATGTACGTGGGCGAGCAGTACTTC
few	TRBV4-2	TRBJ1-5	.	CASSQDSNSNQPQHF	TGTGCCAGCAGCCAGGACTCCAATAGCAATCAGCCCCAGCATTTT
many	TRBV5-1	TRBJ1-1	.	CASAGDTEAFF	TGCGCCAGCGCAGGGGACACTGAAGCTTTCTTT
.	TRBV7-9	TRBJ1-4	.	CASSQEGPVELFF	TGTGCCAGCAGCCAGGAGGGGCCTGTAGAACTGTTTTTT
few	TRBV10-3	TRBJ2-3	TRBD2	CAISDPGGITDTQYF	TGTGCCATCAGTGACCCGGGGGGAATCACAGATACGCAGTATTTT
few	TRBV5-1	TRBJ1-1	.	CASSSKGAGVWAEAFF	TGCGCCAGCAGCTCGAAAGGGGCAGGGGTTTGGGCTGAAGCTTTCTTT
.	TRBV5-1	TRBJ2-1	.	CASSPDPGSNEQFF	TGCGCCAGCAGCCCCGACCCGGGTAGCAATGAGCAGTTCTTC
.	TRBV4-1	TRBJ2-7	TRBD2	CASSQVVRTSPNPRYEQYF	TGCGCCAGCAGCCAAGTCGTAAGGACTAGCCCAAACCCCCGCTACGAGCAGTACTTC
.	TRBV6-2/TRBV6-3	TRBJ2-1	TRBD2	CASSYPSGRSYNEQFF	TGTGCCAGCAGTTACCCTAGCGGGAGGTCCTACAATGAGCAGTTCTTC
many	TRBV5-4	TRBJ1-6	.	CASSYDPSPNSPLHF	TGTGCCAGCAGCTATGATCCCAGCCCCAATTCACCCCTCCACTTT
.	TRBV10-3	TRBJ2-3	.	CAISEGTLSTDTQYF	TGTGCCATCAGTGAAGGAACTCTTAGCACAGATACGCAGTATTTT
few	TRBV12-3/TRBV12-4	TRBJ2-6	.	CASSLGVGANVLTF	TGTGCCAGCAGTTTAGGGGTGGGGGCCAACGTCCTGACTTTC
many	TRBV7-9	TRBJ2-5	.	CASSHVGEETQYF	TGTGCCAGCAGCCATGTGGGGGAAGAGACCCAGTACTTC
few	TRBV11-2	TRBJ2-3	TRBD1	CASSLTGGETDTQYF	TGTGCCAGCAGCCTGACAGGGGGCGAAACAGATACGCAGTATTTT
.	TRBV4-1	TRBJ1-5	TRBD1	CASGVNTGVQPQHF	TGCGCCAGCGGAGTAAACACAGGGGTTCAGCCCCAGCATTTT